One sample yielded the 29 T cell receptor beta chains listed below, sequenced in a study of quantifying T cell responses using KT2 cells. Study overall: RNA was reverse transcribed with TCR alpha and beta constant-region primers.

A single-stranded UMI oligo with SP2 sequence was ligated to cDNA 3' ends. The first PCR ran 4 to 5 cycles with an equimolar RC1.1 and RC1.2 beta primer mix. TCRdb reprocessed the UMI-ligation and nested PCR reads via MiXCR and lists one record per CDR3 protein. The data contain under 35,000 distinct CDR3 sequences, about a tenth of them singletons. The sample consisted of PBMCs spiked with cells of the T cell clone KT2. The receptors shown here come from a human donor.

This clonotype was seen at least ten times. The rearrangement uses TRBV12-3 or TRBV12-4 and TRBJ2-5; 10 positions agree with TRBD2. The CDR3 contains 17 residues. The V segment lost 5 bases and the J segment 0 bases; nucleotides outside the gene matches: 9. CDR3 loop: CASSNSSGGAYQETQYF. Here the CDR3 DNA reads TGTGCCAGCAGTAATTCCAGCGGGGGGGCGTACCAAGAGACCCAGTACTTC.

The V and J genes are TRBV9 and TRBJ1-5, with D tentatively TRBD1 (5 bases). CDR3 length equals 15 residues. V lost 0 bases to trimming and J lost 6 bases, with 13 bases between them. CDR1 and CDR2 (germline): SGDLS, YYNGEE. CDR3 DNA: TGTGCCAGCAGCGTAGGAGCAGGGTCCACTCAGCCCCAGCATTTT. Translating it yields CASSVGAGSTQPQHF.

This clonotype was counted ten times or more. The V call is TRBV11-3, the J call TRBJ2-7, with a weak D call TRBD2 (6 bases). This CDR3 is built from 15 residues. Looked up from germline, CDR1 is SGHNT and CDR2 is YENEEA. V lost 7 bases and J 0 bases, leaving 16 bases between the germline ends. CDR3 loop: CASTRSSAISYEQYF. The CDR3, as DNA: TGTGCCAGCACCCGGTCTAGCGCTATCTCCTACGAGCAGTACTTC.

The genes are TRBV11-2 and TRBJ2-5; D remains unclear. Germline V gene lookup returns CDR1 SGHAT and CDR2 FQNNGV. CDR3 length: 15 residues. V lost 3 bases and J lost 2, with 13 bases in between. For the CDR3, the DNA is TGTGCCAGCAGCTTGCAGGTTGGCGGACAAGAGACCCAGTACTTC. It yields the protein CASSLQVGGQETQYF.

This sequence joins TRBV7-2 and TRBJ2-3; TRBD2 aligns across 11 bases. CDR3 length equals 15 residues. V lost 4 bases to trimming and J lost 4 bases; unmatched junction nucleotides: 4. Germline lookup yields CDR1 SGHTA and CDR2 FQGNSA. The CDR3 loop is CASSSTSGAADTQYF. In nucleotides, the CDR3 is TGTGCCAGCAGCTCGACTAGCGGGGCGGCAGATACGCAGTATTTT. The full variable domain, with the rest looked up from reference TRBV7-2 and TRBJ2-3, is GAGVSQSPSNKVTEKGKDVELRCDPISGHTALYWYRQSLGQGLEFLIYFQGNSAPDKSGLPSDRFSAERTGGSVSTLTIQRTQQEDSAVYLCASSSTSGAADTQYFGPGTRLTVL.

This clonotype came up many times. The V gene is TRBV11-1, the J gene TRBJ1-5, with unresolved D. The CDR3 runs 13 residues. CDR1 is SGHAT, CDR2 FQDESV, per germline (reference sequence). V lost 3 bases to trimming and J lost 5 bases, with 8 bases between them. The CDR3 spells CASSFNDDQPQHF. As DNA, the CDR3 is TGTGCCAGCAGCTTTAACGATGATCAGCCCCAGCATTTT.

This sequence joins TRBV3-1 and TRBJ1-1, with 8 bases identical to TRBD1. Germline CDR1 and CDR2: LGHDT and YNNKEL (reference sequence). The junction had 5 bases not matched to a gene; V was cut back by 1 base and J by 4 bases. The CDR3 loop spans 15 amino acids. This CDR3 reads CASSQGPGGRTEAFF. The DNA of the CDR3 is TGTGCCAGCAGCCAAGGTCCAGGGGGCCGCACTGAAGCTTTCTTT.

This clonotype was recorded many times. This sequence joins TRBV19 and TRBJ2-1, with 10 nucleotides matching TRBD2. The germline V gene has CDR1 LNHDA and CDR2 SQIVND (reference sequence). This CDR3 comprises 16 residues. After removal of 1 base from V and 3 bases from J, the junction contained 3 bases not matched to a gene. The CDR3 loop is CASSIGTSGVYNEQFF. Written as DNA, the CDR3 is TGTGCCAGTAGTATAGGGACTAGCGGAGTCTACAATGAGCAGTTCTTC. The complete variable domain, with remaining parts taken from reference TRBV19 and TRBJ2-1, reads DGGITQSPKYLFRKEGQNVTLSCEQNLNHDAMYWYRQDPGQGLRLIYYSQIVNDFQKGDIAEGYSVSREKKESFPLTVTSAQKNPTAFYLCASSIGTSGVYNEQFFGPGTRLTVL.

This clonotype showed up many times. V gene TRBV7-8 combines with J gene TRBJ1-1, with 11 bases lining up with TRBD1. Germline loops: CDR1 SGHVS, CDR2 FQNEAQ. The V segment lost 8 bases and the J segment 0 bases; nucleotides outside the gene matches: 17. This CDR3 has 19 amino acids. The CDR3 bases are TGTGCCAGCCGATTAGGGACAGGGGGACAATTTGCGATGAACACTGAAGCTTTCTTT. Translating it yields CASRLGTGGQFAMNTEAFF.

This clonotype was seen many times. The chain has TRBV3-1 and TRBJ2-1; D is unclear. The CDR3 is 12 residues long. The ends were cut back, 2 bases at V and 8 bases at J, with 7 bases in the middle. Germline V gene data show CDR1 as LGHDT and CDR2 as YNNKEL (reference sequence). The CDR3 loop reads CASSQTDHEQFF. The CDR3, as DNA: TGTGCCAGCAGCCAAACGGACCATGAGCAGTTCTTC.

This clonotype has only a few counts. J is TRBJ1-5 and V is TRBV2; D gene unclear. The germline gives CDR1 SNHLY, CDR2 FYNNEI. This CDR3 spans 14 amino acids. Between the trimmed V and J ends, which lost 6 bases and 2 bases, there was a span of 11 bases. The DNA for the CDR3 is TGTGCCAGCAGGACAAGAGGTGGCAATCAGCCCCAGCATTTT. This sequence encodes CASRTRGGNQPQHF.

The V gene is TRBV5-6, the J gene TRBJ2-6, with a possible D match to TRBD1 (5 bases). With 1 base removed from V and 5 bases from J, the gap between germline ends came to 10 bases. Germline CDR1 SGHDT, CDR2 YYEEEE. This CDR3 has 15 residues. CDR3 loop: CASSLRGFRANVLTF. The CDR3 region has the DNA TGTGCCAGCAGCTTGAGGGGCTTTAGGGCCAACGTCCTGACTTTC.

The rearrangement uses TRBV7-9 and TRBJ2-7; 8 bases map to TRBD1. CDR3 size: 14 residues. Trimming at V came to 2 bases and at J to 2 bases, leaving 2 bases not matched to a gene. Per germline, CDR1 SEHNR and CDR2 FQNEAQ (reference sequence). The CDR3 coding sequence is TGTGCCAGCAGCTTAAGACAGGGGCCCTACGAGCAGTACTTC. It is translated as CASSLRQGPYEQYF.

This clonotype was observed a single time. V is TRBV6-2 or TRBV6-3 and J is TRBJ2-7, with D uncertain. The V gene lost 1 base and the J gene lost 0 bases, with 10 bases spanning the gap. Germline-derived CDR1 and CDR2 are MNHEY and SVGEGT. The CDR3 has 15 residues. CDR3 in DNA: TGTGCCAGCAGTTACTACTTGCCAGTCTCCTACGAGCAGTACTTC. It encodes CASSYYLPVSYEQYF.

Relative to its sample, this clonotype is medium-sized. As DNA, the CDR3 is TGCAGTGCCAGAAAACCAGGACAGGTTTTGTCAGATACGCAGTATTTT. As protein: CSARKPGQVLSDTQYF. The V and J genes are TRBV20-1 and TRBJ2-3; 7 bases map to TRBD1. Germline-derived CDR1 and CDR2 are DFQATT and SNEGSKA (reference sequence). The CDR3 runs 16 residues. J lost 4 bases, V lost 6 bases, and 16 bases had no gene match.

The sample holds a few counts of this clonotype. The V gene is TRBV7-8, the J gene TRBJ1-3; D not certain. The germline V and J ends were trimmed by 8 bases and 0 bases, with 8 bases remaining between them. In germline, CDR1 is SGHVS, CDR2 FQNEAQ. The CDR3 is made up of 13 amino acids. This CDR3 reads CASAQDSGNTIYF. The CDR3 nucleotides read TGTGCCAGCGCCCAAGACTCTGGAAACACCATATATTTT.

A few counts support this clonotype. The chain links TRBV6-2 or TRBV6-3 to TRBJ2-7; D perhaps matches TRBD2 (5 bases). The CDR3 is 16 amino acids. V lost 4 bases, J lost 3 bases, and 19 bases lay in between. Per the germline V gene, CDR1 is MNHEY and CDR2 is SVGEGT. The DNA of the CDR3 is TGTGCCAGCAGTTTTTTTCGGGGTAAGAGGTTCTACGAGCAGTACTTC. This translates into CASSFFRGKRFYEQYF.

This clonotype was observed at least ten times. The V gene is TRBV7-9, the J gene TRBJ2-1; D ambiguous. The V end was cut by 6 bases, the J end by 6 bases, with 18 bases between. The CDR3 spans 15 residues. Germline CDR1 reads SEHNR; CDR2 reads FQNEAQ (reference sequence). DNA of the CDR3: TGTGCCAGCAGTCCTAATACTCGAGTCTTCAATGAGCAGTTCTTC. It is translated as CASSPNTRVFNEQFF.

A few counts support this clonotype. The rearrangement uses TRBV7-9 and TRBJ1-5; maybe TRBD1 (6 bases). CDR3 size: 12 residues. The germline V and J ends were trimmed by 5 bases and 6 bases, with 8 bases remaining between them. Per germline, CDR1 SEHNR and CDR2 FQNEAQ (reference sequence). The CDR3: CASSLRGQPQHF. CDR3 DNA: TGTGCCAGCAGCCTCAGGGGTCAGCCCCAGCATTTT.

This clonotype appeared a few times. This chain uses TRBV4-3 with TRBJ2-1; 7 positions match TRBD2. Trimming took 2 bases from V and 3 from J; bases not matched to a gene: 28. CDR3 length: 23 residues. Germline V CDR1 and CDR2: LGHNA, YSLEER. The CDR3 is CASSQNFNRPLPARLAVYNEQFF. In DNA form, the CDR3 reads TGCGCCAGCAGCCAAAACTTTAATCGTCCTCTCCCGGCTAGGCTAGCGGTCTACAATGAGCAGTTCTTC.

The V call is TRBV2, the J call TRBJ2-2; 8 bases map to TRBD2. This CDR3 region has 14 residues. In germline, CDR1 is SNHLY, CDR2 FYNNEI. After removal of 3 bases from V and 6 bases from J, the junction contained 3 bases not matched to a gene. CDR3 sequence (DNA): TGTGCCAGCAGTGATAGCGGGAAGGCCGGGGAGCTGTTTTTT. It yields the protein CASSDSGKAGELFF.

This clonotype was counted between two and nine times. The chain employs TRBV11-2 and TRBJ2-4; no firm D call. The CDR3 has 16 residues. Per the germline V gene, CDR1 is SGHAT and CDR2 is FQNNGV. Trimming shortened V by 4 bases and J by 0 bases, and 13 bases separated the two germline ends. In nucleotides, the CDR3 is TGTGCCAGCAGCTGGTACATCAATCTAGCCAAAAACATTCAGTACTTC. Amino acids: CASSWYINLAKNIQYF.

Judged by abundance, this clonotype is medium-sized. In nucleotides, the CDR3 is TGCAGCGTTGATGGGGGGCGCTACGAGCAGTACTTC. Translating gives CSVDGGRYEQYF. This chain connects TRBV29-1 to TRBJ2-7; D may be TRBD1 or TRBD2 (6 bases each). The length of the CDR3 is 12 residues. V lost 3 bases to trimming and J lost 3 bases, with 9 bases between them. Germline CDR1 reads SQVTM; CDR2 reads ANQGSEA.

The J gene is TRBJ2-5, the V gene TRBV12-3 or TRBV12-4, with TRBD1 identical over 7 bases. This CDR3 spans 17 amino acids. J lost 4 bases, V lost 3 bases, and 14 bases had no gene match. The CDR3 protein is CASSLKGAGFRGETQYF. CDR3 DNA: TGTGCCAGCAGTTTGAAGGGGGCTGGCTTTAGGGGAGAGACCCAGTACTTC.

J is TRBJ2-5 and V is TRBV5-1; 11 bases line up with TRBD2. In germline, CDR1 is SGHRS, CDR2 YFSETQ. Losses at the gene ends were 4 bases for V and 0 bases for J; bases not matched to a gene: 8. The CDR3 contains 17 residues. CDR3 residues: CASSPGTSGNYQETQYF. CDR3 bases: TGCGCCAGCAGCCCCGGGACTAGCGGAAATTACCAAGAGACCCAGTACTTC.

This clonotype showed up many times. The V and J genes are TRBV20-1 and TRBJ1-5; weak D call: TRBD1 (5 bases). Germline assignment: CDR1 DFQATT and CDR2 SNEGSKA (reference sequence). The ends were cut back, 3 bases at V and 4 bases at J, with 16 bases in the middle. The CDR3 extends over 15 amino acids. CDR3 coding DNA: TGCAGTGCTAGCAGGGAGAACCCCGTAAATCAGCCCCAGCATTTT. This encodes CSASRENPVNQPQHF.

This clonotype was detected only a few times. V is TRBV20-1 and J is TRBJ2-3; D not certain. Germline V gene data show CDR1 as DFQATT and CDR2 as SNEGSKA (reference sequence). V was clipped by 2 bases and J by 1 base, with 10 bases between them. The length of the CDR3 is 14 residues. The CDR3 DNA reads TGCAGTGCTAGATTCCCCCCTGGCACAGATACGCAGTATTTT. Amino acids: CSARFPPGTDTQYF.

This clonotype was picked up a small number of times. The chain carries TRBV4-2 and TRBJ2-1, with a possible D match to TRBD2 (5 bases). CDR1 and CDR2 (germline): LGHNA, YNFKEQ. V dropped 1 base and J dropped 1 base, with 14 bases sitting between them. The CDR3 spans 17 residues. CDR3 loop: CASSQAVGATSYNEQFF. CDR3 DNA: TGTGCCAGCAGCCAAGCGGTGGGAGCGACGTCCTACAATGAGCAGTTCTTC.

This clonotype came up many times. For the CDR3, the DNA is TGCAGTTCCTTGGTCAGGGCTTCCAATGAGCAGTTCTTC. Its translation is CSSLVRASNEQFF. The V gene is TRBV20-1, the J gene TRBJ2-1; the D gene is possibly TRBD1 (5 bases). The V gene's germline CDR1 is DFQATT and CDR2 SNEGSKA (reference sequence). Trimming took 8 bases from V and 6 from J, leaving 17 bases between them. This CDR3 spans 13 amino acids.